This T cell receptor beta chain was profiled in a study of identical twins. This CDR3 spans 17 amino acids. The germline CDR1 and CDR2 sequences are SGHVS and FNYEAQ. V dropped 4 bases and J dropped 0; count of bases not matched to a gene: 9. One entry per CDR3 protein, called by TCRdb with MiXCR from the 5' RACE reads. The sample has roughly 250,000 distinct CDR3 sequences, 7.5% seen once. The sample was also linked to a second study, of yellow fever vaccine responses in identical twins.

The chain links TRBV7-6 to TRBJ2-3; 8 nucleotides agree with TRBD1. Sequencing was carried out using CD8+ T cells sorted from blood. The origin of this receptor is a woman between 18 and 30 years old in good health. The CDR3 nucleotides read TGTGCCAGCAGCTCTCGACCGGACAGGGACAGCACAGATACGCAGTATTTT. It is translated as CASSSRPDRDSTDTQYF.